This is a list of T cell receptor beta chains from one sample in a study of blood T cell repertoires in COVID-19. Clones were read by immunoSEQ multiplex PCR, and TCRdb kept only the in-frame ones, dropping some. The table lists hundreds of thousands of clones, around 86% of them singletons. The specimen sequenced was peripheral blood. These receptors originate from a woman in her thirties with active or convalescent COVID-19. CDR3s include the opening cysteine and the closing phenylalanine or tryptophan. Clone size is stated in some rows and not others, as once, few, many or a class when expanded.

size,V,J,CDR3
NA,TRBV18,TRBJ1-5,CASSLSDSSNQPQHF
NA,TRBV6-6,TRBJ2-5,CASKPSGTFQETQYF
NA,TRBV25-1,TRBJ1-4,CASSEFPQGAGEKLFF
NA,TRBV2,TRBJ2-7,CASKPGTSGTYEQYF
NA,TRBV19,TRBJ2-3,CASSLQTGGTDTQYF
NA,TRBV6-4,TRBJ2-1,CASSLSGGRYNEQFF
NA,TRBV11-2,TRBJ2-6,CASSSEYSGANVLTF
NA,TRBV28,TRBJ2-2,CASRTGGEGSGELFF
NA,TRBV4-1,TRBJ1-6,CASSYYGDRNNSPLHF
once,TRBV19,TRBJ1-1,CASSIQPLLEQLNTEAFF
few,TRBV12-5,TRBJ2-1,CARPLPPRSPYNEQFF
NA,TRBV6-1,TRBJ2-5,CASSVYLFGTGVKETQYF
NA,TRBV4-2,TRBJ1-1,CASSHDTGGARLSAFF
NA,TRBV27,TRBJ2-7,CASSLGGPRYEQYF
NA,TRBV29-1,TRBJ2-3,CSVESGTDTQYF
NA,TRBV2,TRBJ2-7,CASRGTVVYEQYF
NA,TRBV18,TRBJ1-6,CASSSTGGSYNSPLHF
NA,TRBV2,TRBJ2-4,CASSIVQGDIQYF
once,TRBV9,TRBJ2-7,CASSPGQGPREQYF
NA,TRBV6-4,TRBJ2-3,CASSTSSGGGGTDTQYF
NA,TRBV25-1,TRBJ1-2,CASSEYSRFSYTF
NA,TRBV19,TRBJ1-1,CASRTGTLNTEAFF
NA,TRBV5-6,TRBJ1-5,CASSLGQGYQPQHF
once,TRBV19,TRBJ2-7,CASSSSGYEQYF
NA,TRBV4-1,TRBJ1-2,CASSQESTVSHGYTF
NA,TRBV5-1,TRBJ1-1,CASSAWDTNTEAFF
NA,TRBV21-1,TRBJ2-3,CASSATRIAGGRSTDTQYF
NA,TRBV10-2,TRBJ2-7,CATGIAGGYEQYF
NA,TRBV30,TRBJ1-1,CAWSSPSVNTEAFF
NA,TRBV13,TRBJ2-5,CASSLGLAGGSETQYF
NA,TRBV4-1,TRBJ2-2,CASSQLGLTSGAGELFF
NA,TRBV18,TRBJ1-2,CASSPGQGDYGYTF
NA,TRBV18,TRBJ2-7,CASSSGSELYEQYF
NA,TRBV13,TRBJ2-3,CASSLGGSTDTQYF
once,TRBV6-6,TRBJ1-3,CASSYRVTSSGNTIYF
NA,TRBV5-8,TRBJ2-3,CASSRSGHYSTDTQYF
NA,TRBV6-5,TRBJ1-3,CASGGTADSGNTIYF
NA,TRBV14,TRBJ1-1,CASSQGGYRETEAFF
NA,TRBV7-9,TRBJ1-2,CASSSRQGVYGYTF
once,TRBV7-9,TRBJ1-4,CASSPLRPGENEKLFF
NA,TRBV4-1,TRBJ2-1,CASSQPTSGSPHEQFF
NA,TRBV25-1,TRBJ1-4,CASREGGMIGKLFF
once,TRBV11-2,TRBJ1-3,CASSPRGGAGGNTIYF
NA,TRBV9,TRBJ2-1,CASSETSRYNEQFF
NA,TRBV19,TRBJ1-4,CASSMTVVEKLFF
NA,TRBV2,TRBJ2-7,CASSPSGLAAYEQYF
NA,TRBV9,TRBJ1-4,CASNSEGGSNEKLFF
few,TRBV11-2,TRBJ2-7,CASSLGLAGEQYF